The 25 T cell receptor beta chains below all came from one sample that was sequenced in a study of blood T cell repertoires in COVID-19. Sequencing was performed with immunoSEQ multiplex PCR; in TCRdb, only in-frame clones are kept and a portion is missing. The table shows about 180,000 clones, with 80% to 85% occurring only once. The source material was peripheral blood. These receptors were collected from a woman over 75 with COVID-19, enrolled during active disease.

This clone has just a few counts. The V call is TRBV19, the J call TRBJ1-2; 10 bases fit TRBD1. The V gene end was trimmed by 7 bases and the J gene end by 2 bases; junction bases not matched to a gene: 4. The germline CDR1 and CDR2 sequences are LNHDA and SQIVND (reference sequence). This CDR3 contains 14 residues. Here the CDR3 reads CASNPTGGNYGYTF. CDR3 bases: TGTGCCAGTAATCCGACAGGGGGCAACTATGGCTACACCTTC.

The V and J genes are TRBV19 and TRBJ1-2; D ambiguous. The CDR3 has 14 residues. The V gene's germline CDR1 is LNHDA and CDR2 SQIVND (reference sequence). Trimming left V 4 bases short and J 0 bases short, with 9 bases between. The CDR3 nucleotides are TGTGCCAGTAGTACCACACTAGCTAACTATGGCTACACCTTC. Protein: CASSTTLANYGYTF.

V is TRBV7-3 and J is TRBJ2-1; 8 nucleotides agree with TRBD2. There are 13 residues in the CDR3. CDR1 is SGHTA, CDR2 FQGTGA, per germline. The ends lost 5 bases at V and 7 bases at J; junction bases unmatched: 4. Here the CDR3 DNA reads TGTGCCAGCAGCCAGACTAGCGTGAATGAGCAGTTCTTC. Protein product: CASSQTSVNEQFF.

This clone was counted between two and nine times. V usage is TRBV6-5 and J usage is TRBJ1-2; 7 bases are shared with TRBD1. Trimming took 10 bases from V and 4 from J; bases not matched to a gene: 9. Germline loops: CDR1 MNHEY, CDR2 SVGAGI. The CDR3 loop spans 13 amino acids. CDR3: CATGGGGVYGYTF. The DNA of the CDR3 is TGTGCCACAGGGGGAGGCGGGGTCTATGGCTACACCTTC.

This clone was seen only once. In DNA form, the CDR3 reads TGCAGCGTTGAGAGAAGACTAGCCGGTGAGACCCAGTACTTC. The encoded protein is CSVERRLAGETQYF. The rearrangement joins TRBV29-1 to TRBJ2-5; 7 nucleotides line up with TRBD2. Germline V lookup: CDR1 SQVTM, CDR2 ANQGSEA. Unmatched junction bases numbered 9, after V lost 3 bases and J lost 5 bases. This CDR3 has 14 residues.

The chain joins TRBV11-2 to TRBJ1-4; 8 nucleotides line up with TRBD1. V was pared by 5 bases and J by 8 bases, with 7 bases of the junction left unmatched. This CDR3 is built from 14 residues. Germline CDR1 reads SGHAT; CDR2 reads FQNNGV. In DNA form, the CDR3 reads TGTGCCAGCAGCGACTGGACAGGGTCCGAAAAACTGTTTTTT. This gives the protein CASSDWTGSEKLFF. The full variable domain, in which reference TRBV11-2 and TRBJ1-4 provide the parts outside the CDR3, is EAGVAQSPRYKIIEKRQSVAFWCNPISGHATLYWYQQILGQGPKLLIQFQNNGVVDDSQLPKDRFSAERLKGVDSTLKIQPAKLEDSAVYLCASSDWTGSEKLFFGSGTQLSVL.

The V call is TRBV2, the J call TRBJ2-7; 7 bases line up with TRBD1. The junction had 14 bases not matched to a gene; V was cut back by 6 bases and J by 3 bases. CDR1 is SNHLY and CDR2 is FYNNEI in the germline V gene. The CDR3 runs 16 residues. CDR3 amino acids: CASSLYSGQNDYEQYF. DNA of the CDR3: TGTGCCAGCAGCCTGTACTCGGGACAGAACGACTACGAGCAGTACTTC.

The chain recombines TRBV27 with TRBJ1-1; 8 nucleotides match TRBD1. The CDR3 is 14 amino acids. Per germline, CDR1 MNHEY and CDR2 SMNVEV (reference sequence). The junction had 8 bases not matched to a gene; V was cut back by 10 bases and J by 1 base. CDR3 region: CATRQGPGNTEAFF. The CDR3 DNA reads TGTGCCACCCGACAGGGGCCGGGGAACACTGAAGCTTTCTTT.

The chain employs TRBV21-1 and TRBJ1-1. TRBV21-1 is described as a pseudogene. The CDR3 has 15 residues. The CDR3 DNA is TGTGCCAGCAGCATGGAGGGGCCTATGAACACTGAAGCTTTCTTT. Translation: CASSMEGPMNTEAFF.

This clone was counted only a few times. The chain employs TRBV11-2 and TRBJ2-3, with 7 bases aligning to TRBD2. The V and J ends lost 4 bases and 4 bases, in that order; junction bases with no gene match: 14. This CDR3 comprises 17 residues. CDR1 is SGHAT, CDR2 FQNNGV, per germline. The CDR3 bases are TGTGCCAGCAGCTCGGTTCCGGGGGAGCGGGATGCAGATACGCAGTATTTT. This gives the protein CASSSVPGERDADTQYF.

V gene TRBV5-8 combines with J gene TRBJ1-1, with a possible D match to TRBD1 (5 bases). The CDR3 consists of 14 residues. From germline, CDR1 is SGHTS and CDR2 YDEGEE. Trimming cost V 1 base and J 10 bases, with 17 bases left between them. The CDR3: CASSLYDLVGGAFF. CDR3 DNA sequence: TGTGCCAGCAGCTTGTACGATCTGGTGGGGGGAGCTTTCTTT.

The chain has TRBV6-5 and TRBJ1-1, with D tentatively TRBD1 (6 bases). CDR1 and CDR2 (germline): MNHEY, SVGAGI. The CDR3 runs 15 residues. Trimming left V 2 bases short and J 11 bases short, with 21 bases between. CDR3 sequence: CASSYRPGAGDKAFF. DNA for the CDR3: TGTGCCAGCAGTTACCGTCCTGGGGCAGGGGATAAGGCTTTCTTT.

The genes are TRBV5-4 and TRBJ2-3; TRBD2 agrees at 8 bases. This CDR3 region has 15 residues. Germline-derived CDR1 and CDR2 are SGHNT and YYREEE (reference sequence). Germline trimming cut 3 bases from V and 6 bases from J; bases unmatched to any gene: 9. CDR3 amino acids: CASSSGTRVFDTQYF. DNA for the CDR3: TGTGCCAGCAGCTCCGGGACTAGGGTTTTTGATACGCAGTATTTT.

The V call is TRBV19, the J call TRBJ2-1; 8 nucleotides align to TRBD2. J was trimmed by 4 bases and V by 5 bases; bases with no gene match: 4. The CDR3 loop spans 14 amino acids. CDR1 and CDR2 from the germline V gene are LNHDA and SQIVND (reference sequence). The CDR3 loop is CASSPQREYNEQFF. CDR3 DNA: TGTGCCAGTAGTCCCCAGCGGGAGTACAATGAGCAGTTCTTC. Together with reference TRBV19 and TRBJ2-1, the CDR3 gives the full variable domain: DGGITQSPKYLFRKEGQNVTLSCEQNLNHDAMYWYRQDPGQGLRLIYYSQIVNDFQKGDIAEGYSVSREKKESFPLTVTSAQKNPTAFYLCASSPQREYNEQFFGPGTRLTVL.

This clone has just one count. Written as DNA, the CDR3 is TGCGCCAGCAGATCGACAGGGGCGGGCGACAGTGAGCAGTTCTTC. Translating it yields CASRSTGAGDSEQFF. This rearrangement joins TRBV5-1 to TRBJ2-1; 8 nucleotides line up with TRBD1. Germline V lookup: CDR1 SGHRS, CDR2 YFSETQ. The length of the CDR3 is 15 residues. With 5 bases clipped from V and 9 bases from J, the junction kept 13 bases outside the gene matches.

The genes are TRBV4-2 and TRBJ1-1; D not resolved. Germline V gene sequence: CDR1 LGHNA, CDR2 YNFKEQ. V was trimmed by 2 bases and J by 4 bases, leaving 17 bases between them. The CDR3 extends over 16 amino acids. The CDR3 sequence is CASSQLAGGRGTEAFF. CDR3 bases: TGTGCCAGCAGCCAATTGGCGGGCGGGAGAGGCACTGAAGCTTTCTTT.

This sequence joins TRBV4-3 and TRBJ1-2; D gene uncertain. The V end was cut by 0 bases, the J end by 1 base, with 9 bases between. The CDR3 has 15 residues. Germline CDR1 reads LGHNA; CDR2 reads YSLEER. The CDR3 is CASSQDLASNYGYTF. CDR3 sequence (DNA): TGCGCCAGCAGCCAAGATTTGGCCAGTAACTATGGCTACACCTTC.

The V call is TRBV29-1, the J call TRBJ1-6; no clear D. The CDR3 spans 14 residues. Germline V CDR1 and CDR2: SQVTM, ANQGSEA. The V and J ends lost 2 bases and 6 bases respectively, with 11 bases between them. The CDR3 sequence: CSVEFHGLNSPLHF. CDR3 nucleotide sequence: TGCAGCGTTGAATTCCACGGACTTAATTCACCCCTCCACTTT.

This clone turned up a few times. CDR3: CASSRDRVTNKLFF. The CDR3 DNA reads as TGCGCCAGCAGCCGAGACCGGGTAACAAACAAACTGTTTTTT. The chain employs TRBV4-3 and TRBJ1-4; D unclear. Germline-derived CDR1 and CDR2 are LGHNA and YSLEER. Trimming took off 4 bases at V and 11 bases at J, with 17 bases between the two ends. This CDR3 is built from 14 residues.

The chain couples TRBV7-9 to TRBJ1-2, with 11 bases aligning to TRBD1. In germline, CDR1 is SEHNR, CDR2 FQNEAQ (reference sequence). The CDR3 spans 15 residues. After removal of 3 bases from V and 5 bases from J, the junction contained 5 bases not matched to a gene. This chain's CDR3 is CASSFTGQGGYGYTF. For the CDR3, the DNA is TGTGCCAGCAGCTTTACGGGACAGGGGGGTTATGGCTACACCTTC.

The V gene is TRBV6-2 or TRBV6-3, the J gene TRBJ2-7; D remains ambiguous. The ends were cut back, 4 bases at V and 3 bases at J, with 10 bases in the middle. CDR3 length: 13 residues. Germline CDR1 and CDR2: MNHEY and SVGEGT. The CDR3, as DNA: TGTGCCAGCAGTTTCCGACACAGCTACGAGCAGTACTTC. It encodes CASSFRHSYEQYF.

In this sample, this clone turned up once. V and J are TRBV12-2 and TRBJ1-5. TRBV12-2 is deemed a pseudogene. The CDR3 is made up of 17 amino acids. CDR3 sequence (DNA): TGTGCAAGTCGCTTAGGGAGGTCGAAGCGAATCTCTCAGCCCCAGCATTTT. Protein product: CASRLGRSKRISQPQHF.

The V call is TRBV7-6, the J call TRBJ2-7; 11 bases match TRBD2. The CDR3 is 16 residues long. Germline assignment: CDR1 SGHVS and CDR2 FNYEAQ. The V segment lost 2 bases and the J segment 4 bases; nucleotides outside the gene matches: 7. CDR3: CASSLSSSGGIYEQYF. CDR3 nucleotides: TGTGCCAGCAGCTTATCGTCTAGCGGGGGGATTTACGAGCAGTACTTC. Filled out from reference TRBV7-6 and TRBJ2-7, the complete variable domain reads GAGVSQSPRYKVTKRGQDVALRCDPISGHVSLYWYRQALGQGPEFLTYFNYEAQQDKSGLPNDRFSAERPEGSISTLTIQRTEQRDSAMYRCASSLSSSGGIYEQYFGPGTRLTVT.

V gene TRBV5-1 combines with J gene TRBJ2-2; D gene unclear. Trimming removed 7 bases from V and 7 bases from J, with 11 bases in between. Germline V gives CDR1 SGHRS, CDR2 YFSETQ. This CDR3 region has 12 residues. As DNA, the CDR3 is TGCGCCAGCCGAGTGTCGAACGGGGAGCTGTTTTTT. Protein: CASRVSNGELFF.

The rearrangement links TRBV7-9 to TRBJ1-1; no definite D call. Looked up from germline, CDR1 is SEHNR and CDR2 is FQNEAQ (reference sequence). The V and J ends lost 3 bases and 2 bases respectively, with 7 bases between them. CDR3 length: 13 residues. The DNA for the CDR3 is TGTGCCAGCAGCTTCGGCGGTAACACTGAAGCTTTCTTT. It codes for CASSFGGNTEAFF.